The TCR beta chain under discussion was sequenced for a study of T cells in Graves' hyperthyroidism and ophthalmopathy. Study-wide findings and caveats: Stable hyperthyroidism was separated from ophthalmopathy by a model based on 13 V-J features.

The V segment lost 3 bases and the J segment 3 bases; nucleotides outside the gene matches: 11. From germline, CDR1 is SGDLS and CDR2 YYNGEE. The CDR3 runs 17 residues. This clonotype turned up a few times. Its antigen is not known. Regions amplified from RNA transcripts were the TCR beta CDR3 regions. When the TCR CDR3 underwent first-round RT-PCR, the HTBI primer set was used. Each CDR3 protein gets one entry after TCRdb re-called the multiplex PCR reads with MiXCR. The table includes roughly 800,000 distinct CDR3 sequences, 35% to 45% detected once. The chain employs TRBV9 and TRBJ1-3, with 8 bases lining up with TRBD1. This clonotype originated in a man aged 18-30 years with Graves' hyperthyroidism. Input material: blood. The CDR3 region is CASSARPQGASGNTIYF. CDR3 DNA: TGTGCCAGCAGCGCTCGTCCTCAGGGGGCGAGTGGAAACACCATATATTTT.